A single sample is the source of the 8 T cell receptor beta chains below, sequenced in a study of blood T cell repertoires in COVID-19. Clones were sequenced by immunoSEQ multiplex PCR, and TCRdb holds only the in-frame ones, with some missing. This sample has about 280,000 clones, with 83% found just once. The source material was peripheral blood. The receptor set was obtained from a woman aged 50 to 60 who had recovered from COVID-19.

The V call is TRBV27, the J call TRBJ1-1; D is uncertain. Per germline, CDR1 MNHEY and CDR2 SMNVEV (reference sequence). Between the trimmed V and J ends, which lost 6 bases and 6 bases, there was a span of 17 bases. This CDR3 is built from 14 residues. The CDR3 region has the DNA TGTGCCAGCAGCTATACCGGGGTGGGCCCTGAAGCTTTCTTT. Translation gives CASSYTGVGPEAFF.

In this sample, this clone turned up once. The CDR3 protein is CASSESFEGRGTEAFF. Here the CDR3 DNA reads TGTGCCAGCAGTGAGAGCTTTGAGGGGAGGGGGACTGAAGCTTTCTTT. The rearrangement joins TRBV6-4 to TRBJ1-1, with D possibly being TRBD1 (6 bases). Germline V gene data show CDR1 as MRHNA and CDR2 as SNTAGT. Trimming removed 3 bases at V and 5 bases at J, with 19 bases between. The CDR3 extends over 16 amino acids.

The CDR3 region has the DNA TGCGCCAGCAGCTTGGCACAGGGGGTTCGAGATACGCAGTATTTT. It yields the protein CASSLAQGVRDTQYF. This sequence joins TRBV5-1 and TRBJ2-3; 8 bases agree with TRBD1. Germline V lookup: CDR1 SGHRS, CDR2 YFSETQ. Losses at the gene ends were 0 bases for V and 5 bases for J; bases not matched to a gene: 5. The length of the CDR3 is 15 residues.

This chain links TRBV30 with TRBJ2-3, with D uncertain. Trimming left V 1 base short and J 1 base short, with 12 bases between. Per germline, CDR1 GTSNPN and CDR2 SVGIG (reference sequence). There are 15 residues in the CDR3. Here the CDR3 DNA reads TGTGCCTGGAGTGGAGGCCCCTTCCGCACAGATACGCAGTATTTT. It yields the protein CAWSGGPFRTDTQYF.

V is TRBV6-2 or TRBV6-3 and J is TRBJ1-1; a possible D gene is TRBD1 (6 bases). The CDR3 loop spans 15 amino acids. V was cut by 4 bases and J by 1 base, with 13 bases left in between. Germline CDR1 is MNHEY and CDR2 is SVGEGT. The CDR3 loop reads CASSSRDISNTEAFF. The CDR3 DNA sequence: TGTGCCAGCAGTTCCCGGGACATCTCGAACACTGAAGCTTTCTTT.

V is TRBV7-9 and J is TRBJ2-5, with TRBD2 matching 7 bases. This CDR3 is built from 14 residues. The germline gives CDR1 SEHNR, CDR2 FQNEAQ (reference sequence). V trimming: 6 bases; J trimming: 3 bases; junction bases outside the gene matches: 7. The chain's CDR3 is CASRRSGEKETQYF. The CDR3 nucleotides read TGTGCCAGCAGGCGGAGCGGGGAAAAAGAGACCCAGTACTTC.

The chain couples TRBV3-1 (or the pseudogene TRBV3-2) to TRBJ2-7; no reliable D call. The germline V gene encodes CDR1 LGHDT and CDR2 YNNKEL (reference sequence). Trimming left V 4 bases short and J 7 bases short, with 17 bases between. CDR3 length: 14 amino acids. CDR3 sequence (DNA): TGTGCCAGCAGCCCGGGTATTTCCTCTGGGGAGCAGTACTTC. It encodes CASSPGISSGEQYF.

The chain carries TRBV24-1 and TRBJ1-4; 8 bases are shared with TRBD1. In germline, CDR1 is KGHDR, CDR2 SFDVKD. CDR3 length equals 16 residues. Trimming took 1 base from V and 8 from J; bases not matched to a gene: 8. For the CDR3, the DNA is TGTGCCACCAGTGATTTCGTGACAGGGGAAAAAGAAAAACTGTTTTTT. Protein: CATSDFVTGEKEKLFF.